The sequence of this T cell receptor beta chain was determined in a study of PD-L1 blockade in urothelial cancer (dated by TCRdb to the late 2010s). Concerning the study at large: Every patient began therapy at some point between 2013 and 2015 and was given atezolizumab 1,200 mg intravenously every 3 weeks. About 90% of the roughly 29 patients were males with bladder-origin urothelial cancer, and about 65% of the roughly 30 reported a prior smoking history. Patients had an ECOG performance status of 0 or 1 and had received between 0 and 3 prior chemotherapy regimens. Blood samples were analyzed at two time points: 3 weeks after treatment start (second dose) and 6 weeks after treatment start. Blood samples gave a median of about 150,000 T cells and approximately 81,000 unique TCRs, with a median clonality of roughly 0.08. The study was an exploratory multi-omic analysis of somatic, immune and clinical correlates of response to PD-L1 blockade with atezolizumab in urothelial cancer. TCR sequencing covered pretreatment tumor samples and matched, serially collected peripheral blood taken before and after atezolizumab treatment. Durable clinical benefit was defined as progression-free survival longer than 6 months, and TCR features were also tested against progression-free and overall survival. In the same patients, whole exome sequencing and RNA sequencing of pretreatment tumors were performed in addition to TCR sequencing. Durable clinical benefit was achieved by nine patients but not by the remaining 20. Some 30 patients had pretreatment blood TCR-seq, 24 had at least one posttreatment blood collection, and 24 had tumor TCR-seq. Beyond this particular receptor, the publication reports: Improved progression-free and overall survival was found to be associated with pretreatment peripheral blood TCR clonality below the median. Among patients with durable benefit, tumor-associated TCR clones showed greater expansion in peripheral blood 3 weeks after treatment started (n ≈ 20, p = 0.022). Because of the small sample size (n of about 30) and the many exploratory analyses performed, the results are intended to be regarded as hypothesis-generating.

As regards this clone: The antigen it recognizes is unknown. No base-level quality is on record; no much larger clone is a single base apart.

Deletion took 5 bases off V and 13 bases off J, with a span of 15 bases between the germline ends. The CDR3 covers 12 residues, taking in both the cysteine and the phenylalanine. The CDR3 DNA has 36 bases and is translated from base 1. Via the germline V gene, CDR1 is SNHLY and CDR2 FYNNEI. The time point label of this sample denotes: peripheral blood 6 weeks after treatment start. The cohort comprised 25 to 30 patients with locally advanced or metastatic urothelial carcinoma treated at Memorial Sloan Kettering on a trial protocol. Peripheral blood mononuclear cells were collected from each patient pretreatment and during treatment, giving between 1 and 8 total time points per patient. The Qiagen DNeasy Blood extraction kit was used to purify genomic DNA from total PBMCs and from tumor samples. PBMCs were collected pretreatment and during treatment and were isolated and stored as previously described.

To estimate absolute template abundance from read counts, synthetic TCR analog templates were spiked into each PCR. Using the immunoSEQ assay, TCRbeta CDR3 regions were amplified from genomic DNA with bias-controlled V and J gene primers. Sequencing of rearranged TCRbeta segments was done at approximately 20X coverage. Per the source publication's procedure: Clustering was used to correct sequencing errors, and CDR3s were annotated against IMGT so that V, D and J genes could be assigned. Downstream analyses used only productive TCRbeta rearrangements and left out out-of-frame or stop-codon sequences. To compute clonality, Shannon entropy was normalized by the log of the number of unique productive sequences and then subtracted from one. Fisher's exact test with Benjamini-Hochberg correction, using a cutoff of adjusted p below 0.01, was how clones that differed between time points or between blood and tumor were identified. TCRdb limited this immuneACCESS table to in-frame rearrangements with V and J called. A share of clones is missing; checked studies link under half to unresolved V genes, and the rest is unexplained. The DNA gave D and trimming, while V, J and clone size come from that table. The sample table contains more than 90,000 clones; only one count was recorded for 70% to 90% of them. The ten largest clones take up around 7.7% of the sample.

The input for sequencing was PBMCs, taken around atezolizumab (anti-PD-L1) treatment. The origin of this receptor is a man in his sixties or seventies with urothelial cancer. Recombination connected TRBV2 to TRBJ2-1, with no reliable assignment of the D segment. The CDR3 has the sequence CASSSSRSEQFF. The DNA is TGTGCCAGCAGTTCCTCTAGGTCAGAACAGTTCTTC.